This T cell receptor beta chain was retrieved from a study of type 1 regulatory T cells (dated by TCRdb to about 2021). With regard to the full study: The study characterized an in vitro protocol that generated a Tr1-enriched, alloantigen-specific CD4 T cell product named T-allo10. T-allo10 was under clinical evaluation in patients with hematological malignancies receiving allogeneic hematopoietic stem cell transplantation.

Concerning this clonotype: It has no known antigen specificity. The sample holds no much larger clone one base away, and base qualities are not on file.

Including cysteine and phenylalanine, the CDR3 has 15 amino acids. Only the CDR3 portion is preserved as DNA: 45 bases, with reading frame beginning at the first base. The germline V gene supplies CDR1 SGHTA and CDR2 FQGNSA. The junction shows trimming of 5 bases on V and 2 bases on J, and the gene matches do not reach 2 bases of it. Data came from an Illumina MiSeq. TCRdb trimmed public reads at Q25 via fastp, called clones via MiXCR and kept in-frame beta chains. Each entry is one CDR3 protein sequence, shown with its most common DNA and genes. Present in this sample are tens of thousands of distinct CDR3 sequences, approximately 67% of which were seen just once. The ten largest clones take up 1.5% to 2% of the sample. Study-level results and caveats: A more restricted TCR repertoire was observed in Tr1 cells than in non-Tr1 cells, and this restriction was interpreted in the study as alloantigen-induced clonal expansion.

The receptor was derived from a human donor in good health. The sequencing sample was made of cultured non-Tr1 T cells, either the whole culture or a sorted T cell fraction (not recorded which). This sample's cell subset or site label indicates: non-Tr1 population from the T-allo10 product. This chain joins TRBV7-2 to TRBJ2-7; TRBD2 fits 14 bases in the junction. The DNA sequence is TGTGCCAGCAGCCTGGGACTAGCGGGAGCCTACGAGCAGTACTTC. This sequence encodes CASSLGLAGAYEQYF.